What follows are 12 T cell receptor beta chains derived from one specimen sequenced in a study of identical twins. Using its own MiXCR run on the 5' RACE reads, TCRdb lists one record per CDR3 protein. Of about 570,000 distinct CDR3 sequences listed, just under 10% are singletons. This sample also belongs to another study, concerning yellow fever vaccine responses in identical twins.

The specimen was PBMCs. The receptors derive from a young woman in good health.

This clonotype was observed a handful of times. The chain employs TRBV20-1 and TRBJ2-5; 9 nucleotides line up with TRBD2. In germline, CDR1 is DFQATT, CDR2 SNEGSKA (reference sequence). Trimming cost V 6 bases and J 1 base; bases outside gene matches: 9. This CDR3 spans 15 amino acids. In DNA, the CDR3 is TGCAGTGCGAAACCGGGACTAGCAGGCCAAGAGACCCAGTACTTC. Its protein product is CSAKPGLAGQETQYF.

As concerns this clonotype: One end of the junction does not line up with germline, which may come from a read error. CDR3 protein: CASSLAIGLAGVGGVF. CDR3 coding DNA: TGCGCCAGCAGCTTGGCCATAGGACTAGCGGGAGTGGGGGGGGTCTTC. The chain combines TRBV5-1 with TRBJ2-1, with 13 nucleotides matching TRBD2. The germline V gene encodes CDR1 SGHRS and CDR2 YFSETQ. The CDR3 has 16 residues.

This clonotype was seen many times. CDR3 bases: TGTGCCAGCAGCCCCGGGACAGCCTTAGCCAAAAACATTCAGTACTTC. It translates to CASSPGTALAKNIQYF. This chain uses TRBV7-8 with TRBJ2-4; 7 nucleotides align to TRBD1. V was pared by 5 bases and J by 0 bases, with 7 bases of the junction left unmatched. Germline CDR1 SGHVS, CDR2 FQNEAQ. This CDR3 region has 16 residues.

This clonotype was counted a few times. The chain has TRBV27 and TRBJ2-7; 8 bases match TRBD1. Looked up from germline, CDR1 is MNHEY and CDR2 is SMNVEV (reference sequence). CDR3 length: 16 residues. The V and J ends lost 2 bases and 4 bases, in that order; junction bases with no gene match: 10. The DNA of the CDR3 is TGTGCCAGCAGTTTACAAGCCCCGGGACAGGTGTACGAGCAGTACTTC. This encodes CASSLQAPGQVYEQYF.

CDR3 nucleotides: TGTGCCAGCAGCCACCCGAGCGGGCCAATCAACACCGGGGAGCTGTTTTTT. Protein: CASSHPSGPINTGELFF. The J gene is TRBJ2-2, the V gene TRBV27; D is perhaps TRBD2 (6 bases). Germline lookup yields CDR1 MNHEY and CDR2 SMNVEV (reference sequence). This CDR3 has 17 amino acids. Deletions cut 6 bases from V and 2 bases from J, with 19 bases between.

This chain uses TRBV12-3 or TRBV12-4 with TRBJ2-1; D tentatively reads TRBD1 or TRBD2 (6 bases each). CDR3 length: 15 residues. Deletions cut 8 bases from V and 5 bases from J, with 19 bases between. CDR3 region: CASSAGQGMDNEQFF. The CDR3 DNA reads as TGTGCCAGCTCCGCGGGGCAGGGGATGGACAATGAGCAGTTCTTC.

There are a few counts of this clonotype. The chain recombines TRBV27 with TRBJ2-3, with a tentative D call TRBD1 (6 bases). This CDR3 comprises 18 residues. The germline gives CDR1 MNHEY, CDR2 SMNVEV (reference sequence). V was clipped by 4 bases and J by 4 bases, with 24 bases between them. DNA of the CDR3: TGTGCCAGCAGTTCCTCCCTTCGTGGGACATTGGGGGCAGATACGCAGTATTTT. Translation gives CASSSSLRGTLGADTQYF.

The sample holds many counts of this clonotype. The chain employs TRBV29-1 and TRBJ2-7; tentatively, D is TRBD2 (7 bases). Germline loops: CDR1 SQVTM, CDR2 ANQGSEA. The CDR3 has 14 residues. V lost 3 bases and J lost 5, with 17 bases in between. The CDR3 coding sequence is TGCAGCGTTGATCAAGGGGGGGGAGGTGACGAGCAGTACTTC. Its translation is CSVDQGGGGDEQYF.

This clonotype was counted between two and nine times. The chain couples TRBV6-1 to TRBJ2-4; D is undetermined. Between the trimmed V and J ends, which lost 5 bases and 2 bases, there was a span of 10 bases. CDR1 is MNHNS and CDR2 is SASEGT in the germline V gene. The CDR3 loop spans 14 amino acids. In nucleotides, the CDR3 is TGTGCCAGCAGTCCAGTAGGGTCCAAAAACATTCAGTACTTC. This gives the protein CASSPVGSKNIQYF.

This clonotype was seen a few times. The chain couples TRBV24-1 to TRBJ1-2; D unclear. Germline lookup yields CDR1 KGHDR and CDR2 SFDVKD. V gave up 3 bases and J gave up 8 bases, with 12 bases separating them. The CDR3 covers 13 residues. CDR3 in DNA: TGTGCCACCAGTGATAGTATGTTGAGCGGCTACACCTTC. This sequence encodes CATSDSMLSGYTF.

This clonotype was found many times. The chain links TRBV4-2 to TRBJ2-1, with D perhaps TRBD2 (5 bases). This CDR3 region has 13 residues. Germline V gene lookup returns CDR1 LGHNA and CDR2 YNFKEQ. With 5 bases removed from V and 4 bases from J, the gap between germline ends came to 9 bases. This chain's CDR3 is CASSDLAYNEQFF. The CDR3 DNA sequence: TGTGCCAGCAGCGATCTAGCTTACAATGAGCAGTTCTTC.

V is TRBV3-1 and J is TRBJ2-7, with D possibly TRBD1 on 6 matching bases. The CDR3 consists of 17 residues. In germline, CDR1 is LGHDT, CDR2 YNNKEL (reference sequence). V lost 0 bases and J lost 1, with 16 bases in between. CDR3 residues: CASSQERGRGFSYEQYF. The CDR3 bases are TGTGCCAGCAGCCAAGAAAGGGGCAGGGGCTTTTCCTACGAGCAGTACTTC.